The 14 T cell receptor beta chains below all came from one sample that was sequenced in a study of blood T cell repertoires in COVID-19. Measured with immunoSEQ multiplex PCR; TCRdb has only the in-frame clones, and not every one. The table has approximately 210,000 clones, roughly 86% seen once. The sample comprised peripheral blood. The source of these receptors is a woman in her seventies with active or convalescent COVID-19.

The CDR3: CASTWTGGFGELFF. The CDR3 nucleotides read TGCGCCAGTACTTGGACAGGGGGCTTCGGGGAGCTGTTTTTT. The chain carries TRBV5-1 and TRBJ2-2; 11 positions agree with TRBD1. This CDR3 region has 14 residues. Trimming took 8 bases from V and 7 from J; bases not matched to a gene: 7. CDR1 and CDR2 (germline): SGHRS, YFSETQ.

V is TRBV7-9 and J is TRBJ2-6, with 8 bases matching TRBD2. Germline V gives CDR1 SEHNR, CDR2 FQNEAQ (reference sequence). V shed 5 bases, J shed 3 bases, and the junction held 9 bases outside the gene matches. The CDR3 has 17 residues. The CDR3 loop is CASSPGGGISGANVLTF. The CDR3 region has the DNA TGTGCCAGCAGCCCCGGGGGGGGAATTAGTGGGGCCAACGTCCTGACTTTC.

The V gene is TRBV19, the J gene TRBJ2-7; TRBD1 might be the D (6 bases). V dropped 5 bases and J dropped 7 bases, with 12 bases sitting between them. Germline V gene data show CDR1 as LNHDA and CDR2 as SQIVND (reference sequence). CDR3 length: 12 amino acids. CDR3 protein: CASSLGQREQYF. The CDR3 DNA reads as TGTGCCAGTAGTCTAGGACAGAGGGAGCAGTACTTC.

V gene TRBV24-1 combines with J gene TRBJ2-1; a weak D match, TRBD2 (5 bases). Per germline, CDR1 KGHDR and CDR2 SFDVKD. This CDR3 spans 15 amino acids. V lost 3 bases to trimming and J lost 4 bases, with 12 bases between them. This chain's CDR3 is CATSDSRDTYNEQFF. For the CDR3, the DNA is TGTGCCACCAGTGATAGCCGGGATACTTACAATGAGCAGTTCTTC.

The genes are TRBV10-2 and TRBJ1-6, with a possible D match to TRBD1 (6 bases). The CDR3 extends over 18 amino acids. Germline CDR1 reads WSHSY; CDR2 reads SAAADI. V lost 0 bases to trimming and J lost 9 bases, with 21 bases between them. The CDR3 protein is CASSESTPTGQRFSPLHF. CDR3 nucleotides: TGCGCCAGCAGTGAGTCTACACCGACAGGACAGAGATTTTCACCCCTCCACTTT.

This chain links TRBV15 with TRBJ2-1, with TRBD1 matching 7 bases. The CDR3 covers 14 residues. Trimming took 4 bases from V and 7 from J; bases not matched to a gene: 7. Germline V gene sequence: CDR1 LNHNV, CDR2 YYDKDF (reference sequence). This chain's CDR3 is CATSTPKQGNEQFF. CDR3 in DNA: TGTGCCACCAGCACCCCCAAACAGGGGAATGAGCAGTTCTTC.

The chain links TRBV24-1 to TRBJ2-2, with 14 bases that match TRBD2. Per the germline V gene, CDR1 is KGHDR and CDR2 is SFDVKD. V was clipped by 4 bases and J by 4 bases; unmatched bases: 4. CDR3 length: 17 amino acids. The CDR3 protein is CATSDRGLAGVTGELFF. The CDR3 bases are TGTGCCACCAGTGACCGGGGACTAGCGGGAGTCACCGGGGAGCTGTTTTTT.

This chain joins TRBV3-1 (or the pseudogene TRBV3-2) and TRBJ1-1; TRBD1 matches at 9 bases. Germline loops: CDR1 LGHDT, CDR2 YNNKEL (reference sequence). The V and J ends lost 3 bases and 7 bases, in that order; junction bases with no gene match: 9. The CDR3 length is 15 residues. The CDR3 here is CASSHPGQGILEAFF. CDR3 nucleotide sequence: TGTGCCAGCAGCCACCCGGGACAGGGTATCCTTGAAGCTTTCTTT.

The V and J genes are TRBV24-1 and TRBJ2-7, with D maybe TRBD1 (6 bases). CDR1 KGHDR and CDR2 SFDVKD come from the germline V gene. This CDR3 region has 14 residues. Trimming left V 3 bases short and J 3 bases short, with 11 bases between. The CDR3 coding sequence is TGTGCCACCAGTGATCGAGGACAGATCTACGAGCAGTACTTC. Translating it yields CATSDRGQIYEQYF.

The chain combines TRBV9 with TRBJ1-2; possibly TRBD1 for D (5 bases). Looked up from germline, CDR1 is SGDLS and CDR2 is YYNGEE. V was trimmed by 4 bases and J by 8 bases, leaving 21 bases between them. The CDR3 length is 15 residues. DNA for the CDR3: TGTGCCAGCAGCACGAGCTCCGGGGGGACGCGGGGCTACACCTTC. It translates to CASSTSSGGTRGYTF.

V is TRBV5-5 and J is TRBJ2-5; unclear D gene. Germline CDR1 SGHKS, CDR2 YYEKEE (reference sequence). The V end was cut by 1 base, the J end by 5 bases, with 15 bases between. CDR3 length equals 15 residues. CDR3 residues: CASSLTSSSWETQYF. The CDR3 DNA is TGTGCCAGCAGCTTGACCTCCTCGAGTTGGGAGACCCAGTACTTC.

This clone was counted once. The J gene is TRBJ2-2, the V gene TRBV30; D not resolved. V was cut by 2 bases and J by 8 bases, with 6 bases left in between. The CDR3 runs 11 residues. In germline, CDR1 is GTSNPN, CDR2 SVGIG (reference sequence). The CDR3 coding sequence is TGTGCCTGGAGTCCTTATGGGGAGCTGTTTTTT. Translation: CAWSPYGELFF.

The chain links TRBV7-9 to TRBJ2-3, with D maybe TRBD2 (5 bases). V shed 5 bases and J shed 3 bases, with 9 bases lying between them. CDR3 length: 13 residues. The germline V gene encodes CDR1 SEHNR and CDR2 FQNEAQ (reference sequence). Written as DNA, the CDR3 is TGTGCCAGCAGCCCGCGGACTACAGATACGCAGTATTTT. Its protein product is CASSPRTTDTQYF.

J is TRBJ1-4 and V is TRBV15, with D unresolved. The CDR3 loop spans 15 amino acids. The ends were cut back, 0 bases at V and 3 bases at J, with 8 bases in the middle. Germline V CDR1 and CDR2: LNHNV, YYDKDF (reference sequence). CDR3 sequence: CATSRDPVANEKLFF. The CDR3 nucleotides are TGTGCCACCAGCAGAGACCCCGTCGCTAATGAAAAACTGTTTTTT.